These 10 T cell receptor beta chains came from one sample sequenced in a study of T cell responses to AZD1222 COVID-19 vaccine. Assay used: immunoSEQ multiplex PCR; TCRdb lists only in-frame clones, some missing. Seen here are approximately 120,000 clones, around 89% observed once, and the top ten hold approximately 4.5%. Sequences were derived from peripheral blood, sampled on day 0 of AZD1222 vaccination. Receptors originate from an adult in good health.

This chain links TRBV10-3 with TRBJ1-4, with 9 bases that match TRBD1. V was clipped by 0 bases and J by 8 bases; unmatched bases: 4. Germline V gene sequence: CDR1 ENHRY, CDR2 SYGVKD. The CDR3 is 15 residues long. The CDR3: CAISESDRGKEKLFF. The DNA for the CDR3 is TGTGCCATCAGTGAGTCGGACAGGGGAAAGGAAAAACTGTTTTTT.

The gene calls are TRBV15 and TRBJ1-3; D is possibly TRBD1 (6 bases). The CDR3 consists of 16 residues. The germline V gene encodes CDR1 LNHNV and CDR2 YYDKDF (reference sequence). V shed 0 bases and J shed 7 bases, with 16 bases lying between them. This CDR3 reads CATSRDRTDSWNTIYF. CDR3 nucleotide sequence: TGTGCCACCAGCAGAGATAGGACGGACAGCTGGAACACCATATATTTT.

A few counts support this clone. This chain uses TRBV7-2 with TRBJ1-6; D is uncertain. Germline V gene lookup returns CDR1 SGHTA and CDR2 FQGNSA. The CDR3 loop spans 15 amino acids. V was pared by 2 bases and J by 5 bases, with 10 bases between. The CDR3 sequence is CASSLWAQNNSPLHF. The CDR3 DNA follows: TGTGCCAGCAGCTTATGGGCCCAAAATAATTCACCCCTCCACTTT.

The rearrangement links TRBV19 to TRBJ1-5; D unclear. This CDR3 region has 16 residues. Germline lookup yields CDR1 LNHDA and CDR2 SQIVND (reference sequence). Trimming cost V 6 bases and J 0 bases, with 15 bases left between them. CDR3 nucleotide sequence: TGTGCCAGTAGAAACCCTCGCGGGATTAGCAATCAGCCCCAGCATTTT. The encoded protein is CASRNPRGISNQPQHF.

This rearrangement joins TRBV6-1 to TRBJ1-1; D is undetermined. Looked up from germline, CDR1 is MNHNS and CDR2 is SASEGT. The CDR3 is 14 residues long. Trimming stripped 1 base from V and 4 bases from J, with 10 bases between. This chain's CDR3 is CASSEVGIFTEAFF. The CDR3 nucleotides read TGTGCCAGCAGTGAAGTGGGGATTTTCACTGAAGCTTTCTTT.

This CDR3 reads CASSFRGAQPQHF. In DNA form, the CDR3 reads TGTGCCAGCAGTTTTCGGGGTGCTCAGCCCCAGCATTTT. This chain links TRBV3-1 (or the pseudogene TRBV3-2) with TRBJ1-5, with D uncertain. The CDR3 loop spans 13 amino acids. Germline V gene sequence: CDR1 LGHDT, CDR2 YNNKEL (reference sequence). V dropped 6 bases and J dropped 6 bases, with 12 bases sitting between them.

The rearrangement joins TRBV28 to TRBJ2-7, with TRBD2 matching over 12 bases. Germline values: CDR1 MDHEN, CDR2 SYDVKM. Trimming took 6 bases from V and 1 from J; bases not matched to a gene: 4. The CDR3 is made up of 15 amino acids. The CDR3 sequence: CASRRTSGASYEQYF. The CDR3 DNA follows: TGTGCCAGCAGACGGACTAGCGGGGCTTCCTACGAGCAGTACTTC.

The CDR3 sequence is CASSYSGSYGYTF. The DNA for the CDR3 is TGTGCCAGCAGTTACTCAGGGAGCTATGGCTACACCTTC. The chain combines TRBV6-2 or TRBV6-3 with TRBJ1-2; D gene uncertain. Trimming removed 0 bases from V and 4 bases from J, with 6 bases in between. The CDR3 has 13 amino acids. Germline V gene sequence: CDR1 MNHEY, CDR2 SVGEGT.

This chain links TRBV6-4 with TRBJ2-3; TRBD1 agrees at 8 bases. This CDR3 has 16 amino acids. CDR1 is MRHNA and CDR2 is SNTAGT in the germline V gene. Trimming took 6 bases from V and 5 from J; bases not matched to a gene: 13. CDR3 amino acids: CASSRSPGTGGDTQYF. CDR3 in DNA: TGTGCCAGCAGCCGCTCCCCCGGGACAGGCGGAGATACGCAGTATTTT.

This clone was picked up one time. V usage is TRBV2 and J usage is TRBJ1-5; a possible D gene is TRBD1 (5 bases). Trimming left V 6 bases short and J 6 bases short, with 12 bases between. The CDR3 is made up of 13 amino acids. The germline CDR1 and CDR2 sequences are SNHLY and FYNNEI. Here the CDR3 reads CASRGDPGQPQHF. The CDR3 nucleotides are TGTGCCAGCAGGGGGGATCCTGGTCAGCCCCAGCATTTT.